Each of the 23 T cell receptor beta chains below was sequenced from the same sample in a study of T cell repertoires in ileal Crohn's disease. Profiling relied on immunoSEQ multiplex PCR, and the TCRdb table lists in-frame clones only, not all of them. There are about 15,000 clones in the sample; roughly 78% occur only once, and under 20% lies in the top ten. Input material: ileal tissue. The receptors shown here come from an adult with Crohn's disease.

The CDR3 DNA follows: TGCGCCAGCAGCCGTTTGTTGACTAGCGGGTCCACTAGCACAGATACGCAGTATTTT. Protein sequence: CASSRLLTSGSTSTDTQYF. The chain links TRBV4-1 to TRBJ2-3; TRBD2 aligns across 10 bases. Germline-derived CDR1 and CDR2 are MGHRA and YSYEKL. The V and J ends lost 4 bases and 0 bases, in that order; junction bases with no gene match: 13. The CDR3 sequence is 19 residues long.

The rearrangement links TRBV7-9 to TRBJ1-2; the match to TRBD1 covers 8 bases. This CDR3 comprises 16 residues. Germline V lookup: CDR1 SEHNR, CDR2 FQNEAQ (reference sequence). V trimming: 3 bases; J trimming: 8 bases; junction bases outside the gene matches: 14. CDR3 in amino acids: CASSFQATGGSRGYTF. CDR3 in DNA: TGTGCCAGCAGCTTCCAGGCAACAGGGGGGAGCCGGGGCTACACCTTC.

J is TRBJ1-2 and V is TRBV6-1; 8 bases line up with TRBD1. Germline V CDR1 and CDR2: MNHNS, SASEGT. The CDR3 is 16 amino acids. Losses at the gene ends were 0 bases for V and 3 bases for J; bases not matched to a gene: 6. The chain's CDR3 is CASSEAAGGAYYGYTF. As DNA, the CDR3 is TGTGCCAGCAGTGAAGCCGCAGGGGGCGCCTACTATGGCTACACCTTC.

This sequence joins TRBV5-4 and TRBJ2-2; 11 positions agree with TRBD1. CDR3 length equals 15 residues. Trimming took 5 bases from V and 5 from J; bases not matched to a gene: 5. Germline V gene lookup returns CDR1 SGHNT and CDR2 YYREEE (reference sequence). The CDR3 protein is CASSSDRGRTGELFF. The CDR3 DNA is TGTGCCAGCAGTTCGGACAGGGGGCGTACCGGGGAGCTGTTTTTT. Full variable domain (rest looked up from reference TRBV5-4 and TRBJ2-2): ETGVTQSPTHLIKTRGQQVTLRCSSQSGHNTVSWYQQALGQGPQFIFQYYREEENGRGNFPPRFSGLQFPNYSSELNVNALELDDSALYLCASSSDRGRTGELFFGEGSRLTVL.

This clone qualifies as medium-sized. The chain has TRBV19 and TRBJ1-1, with D hard to call. The V gene lost 0 bases and the J gene lost 7 bases, with 6 bases spanning the gap. The CDR3 is made up of 12 amino acids. The V gene's germline CDR1 is LNHDA and CDR2 SQIVND (reference sequence). CDR3 protein: CASSIEGSEAFF. The CDR3 bases are TGTGCCAGTAGTATAGAAGGGAGTGAAGCTTTCTTT.

This chain uses TRBV4-3 with TRBJ1-3; D not resolved. This CDR3 spans 16 amino acids. Between the trimmed V and J ends, which lost 3 bases and 0 bases, there was a span of 12 bases. In germline, CDR1 is LGHNA, CDR2 YSLEER. CDR3 DNA: TGCGCCAGCAGCCACGATTGGGAGGGCTCTGGAAACACCATATATTTT. Amino acid sequence: CASSHDWEGSGNTIYF.

This rearrangement joins TRBV6-5 to TRBJ1-1; 8 bases are a match to TRBD1. Trimming cost V 8 bases and J 2 bases; bases outside gene matches: 10. The germline gives CDR1 MNHEY, CDR2 SVGAGI. The CDR3 extends over 15 amino acids. CDR3 DNA sequence: TGTGCCAGCGTTCCAGGGGGCAACTACAACACTGAAGCTTTCTTT. Protein: CASVPGGNYNTEAFF.

The chain uses TRBV27 and TRBJ1-2; 11 bases agree with TRBD1. This CDR3 region has 15 residues. CDR1 is MNHEY and CDR2 is SMNVEV in the germline V gene (reference sequence). Trimming at V came to 5 bases and at J to 3 bases, leaving 5 bases not matched to a gene. CDR3 region: CASSPGQGVYYGYTF. The CDR3 DNA reads as TGTGCCAGCAGTCCGGGACAGGGGGTATACTATGGCTACACCTTC.

CDR3 in amino acids: CASSLMSGRTNEQFF. The CDR3 DNA reads as TGCGCCAGCAGCTTGATGAGCGGGCGGACCAATGAGCAGTTCTTC. The chain employs TRBV5-1 and TRBJ2-1; weak D call: TRBD2 (6 bases). V gave up 1 base and J gave up 6 bases, with 14 bases separating them. This CDR3 contains 15 residues. Germline V gene data show CDR1 as SGHRS and CDR2 as YFSETQ.

V gene TRBV7-9 combines with J gene TRBJ1-1, with D tentatively TRBD1 (6 bases). The CDR3 length is 12 residues. The V gene lost 1 base and the J gene lost 8 bases, with 8 bases spanning the gap. The V gene's germline CDR1 is SEHNR and CDR2 FQNEAQ (reference sequence). CDR3 DNA: TGTGCCAGCAGCTTAGAGACAGGAGAAGCTTTCTTT. This codes for CASSLETGEAFF.

This clone has just a few counts. The chain is built from TRBV4-1 and TRBJ1-2; D is uncertain. Germline CDR1 reads MGHRA; CDR2 reads YSYEKL. This CDR3 has 16 amino acids. Trimming left V 1 base short and J 4 bases short, with 16 bases between. CDR3 loop: CASSQVVGGSSYGYTF. The DNA for the CDR3 is TGCGCCAGCAGCCAAGTAGTAGGCGGCAGTAGCTATGGCTACACCTTC.

This chain uses TRBV30 with TRBJ1-5; perhaps TRBD1 as D (6 bases). The CDR3 sequence is 12 residues long. From germline, CDR1 is GTSNPN and CDR2 SVGIG (reference sequence). The chain's CDR3 is CIGGGRNQPQHF. The CDR3 DNA is TGTATAGGGGGGGGAAGGAATCAGCCCCAGCATTTT.

The sample holds a few counts of this clone. The V call is TRBV19, the J call TRBJ2-1, with TRBD2 identical over 10 bases. The CDR3 has 15 amino acids. J was trimmed by 4 bases and V by 5 bases; bases with no gene match: 5. CDR1 is LNHDA, CDR2 SQIVND, per germline (reference sequence). The CDR3 region is CASSSTSGLYNEQFF. The CDR3 bases are TGTGCCAGTAGTTCGACTAGCGGGTTATACAATGAGCAGTTCTTC.

The chain recombines TRBV9 with TRBJ1-3; D uncertain. V lost 0 bases, J lost 0 bases, and 10 bases lay in between. Germline CDR1 is SGDLS and CDR2 is YYNGEE. This CDR3 is built from 16 residues. This CDR3 reads CASSVEGGPSGNTIYF. The DNA for the CDR3 is TGTGCCAGCAGCGTAGAAGGCGGGCCCTCTGGAAACACCATATATTTT. The full variable domain, completed using reference TRBV9 and TRBJ1-3, is DSGVTQTPKHLITATGQRVTLRCSPRSGDLSVYWYQQSLDQGLQFLIQYYNGEERAKGNILERFSAQQFPDLHSELNLSSLELGDSALYFCASSVEGGPSGNTIYFGEGSWLTVV.

This sequence joins TRBV2 and TRBJ2-7, with D possibly being TRBD1 (6 bases). CDR1 and CDR2 from the germline V gene are SNHLY and FYNNEI. The CDR3 consists of 16 residues. Trimming cost V 6 bases and J 0 bases, with 18 bases left between them. This CDR3 is CASSDTGGGSSYEQYF. CDR3 sequence (DNA): TGTGCCAGCAGCGATACGGGTGGGGGCAGCTCCTACGAGCAGTACTTC. The full variable domain, completed using reference TRBV2 and TRBJ2-7, is EPEVTQTPSHQVTQMGQEVILRCVPISNHLYFYWYRQILGQKVEFLVSFYNNEISEKSEIFDDQFSVERPDGSNFTLKIRSTKLEDSAMYFCASSDTGGGSSYEQYFGPGTRLTVT.

This clone is large by share. This rearrangement joins TRBV5-1 to TRBJ1-5; possible D gene TRBD1, 6 bases. There are 14 residues in the CDR3. Germline CDR1 SGHRS, CDR2 YFSETQ. V was clipped by 4 bases and J by 6 bases, with 14 bases between them. The CDR3: CASSPGWGRQPQHF. In DNA, the CDR3 is TGCGCCAGCAGCCCTGGGTGGGGGCGTCAGCCCCAGCATTTT. Using reference TRBV5-1 and TRBJ1-5 for the parts outside the CDR3, the full variable domain is KAGVTQTPRYLIKTRGQQVTLSCSPISGHRSVSWYQQTPGQGLQFLFEYFSETQRNKGNFPGRFSGRQFSNSRSEMNVSTLELGDSALYLCASSPGWGRQPQHFGDGTRLSIL.

In its sample, this clone was seen a few times. J is TRBJ2-1 and V is TRBV30, with TRBD2 matching 8 bases. J was trimmed by 13 bases and V by 0 bases; bases with no gene match: 5. The CDR3 covers 12 residues. Germline assignment: CDR1 GTSNPN and CDR2 SVGIG (reference sequence). CDR3 amino acids: CAWSVGRGGQFF. The CDR3, as DNA: TGTGCCTGGAGTGTAGGTCGGGGGGGCCAGTTCTTC.

The chain joins TRBV5-1 to TRBJ1-1; D is unclear. CDR3 length: 13 amino acids. From germline, CDR1 is SGHRS and CDR2 YFSETQ. Between the trimmed V and J ends, which lost 4 bases and 0 bases, there was a span of 7 bases. CDR3 DNA: TGCGCCAGCAGCACTAAGGTGAACACTGAAGCTTTCTTT. Amino acids: CASSTKVNTEAFF.

The chain has TRBV28 and TRBJ1-5; D remains unclear. This CDR3 region has 12 residues. V shed 6 bases and J shed 6 bases, with 9 bases lying between them. Germline V lookup: CDR1 MDHEN, CDR2 SYDVKM. The CDR3 reads CASSPPGQPQHF. The CDR3 nucleotides read TGTGCCAGCAGCCCCCCGGGTCAGCCCCAGCATTTT.

The chain couples TRBV5-1 to TRBJ1-5; the D gene is possibly TRBD1 (6 bases). The CDR3 is made up of 12 amino acids. CDR1 and CDR2 (germline): SGHRS, YFSETQ. V gave up 9 bases and J gave up 2 bases, with 9 bases separating them. CDR3 DNA sequence: TGCGCCACCCCAGGGGGCAATCAGCCCCAGCATTTT. Translating gives CATPGGNQPQHF.

The gene calls are TRBV4-1 and TRBJ2-1; a possible D gene is TRBD2 (6 bases). This CDR3 spans 15 amino acids. Germline V gives CDR1 MGHRA, CDR2 YSYEKL. V gave up 5 bases and J gave up 4 bases, with 15 bases separating them. CDR3 bases: TGCGCCAGCAGCGTTTTGGGACTGACTTACAATGAGCAGTTCTTC. The encoded protein is CASSVLGLTYNEQFF.

The gene calls are TRBV4-2 and TRBJ2-1; D ambiguous. Germline V gene lookup returns CDR1 LGHNA and CDR2 YNFKEQ. The CDR3 has 14 amino acids. The V end was cut by 0 bases, the J end by 6 bases, with 9 bases between. CDR3 nucleotide sequence: TGTGCCAGCAGCCAAGATTCCGGGTTCAATGAGCAGTTCTTC. This codes for CASSQDSGFNEQFF.

The chain joins TRBV6-1 to TRBJ2-5, with 11 bases fitting TRBD2. Per the germline V gene, CDR1 is MNHNS and CDR2 is SASEGT. V lost 3 bases to trimming and J lost 5 bases; unmatched junction nucleotides: 8. The CDR3 runs 16 residues. The CDR3 DNA sequence: TGTGCCAGCAGTGAGGTAGCGGGAGGGCCCCGGGAGACCCAGTACTTC. Translating it yields CASSEVAGGPRETQYF.